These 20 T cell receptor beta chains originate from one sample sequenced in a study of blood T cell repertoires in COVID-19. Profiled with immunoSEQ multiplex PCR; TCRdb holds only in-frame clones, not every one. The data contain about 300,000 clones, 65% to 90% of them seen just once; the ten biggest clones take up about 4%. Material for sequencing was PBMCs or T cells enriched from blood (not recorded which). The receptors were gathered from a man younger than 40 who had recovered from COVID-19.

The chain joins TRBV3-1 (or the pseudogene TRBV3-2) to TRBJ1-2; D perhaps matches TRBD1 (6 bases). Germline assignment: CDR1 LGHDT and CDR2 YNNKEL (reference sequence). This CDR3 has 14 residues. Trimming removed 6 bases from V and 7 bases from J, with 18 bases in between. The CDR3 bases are TGTGCCAGCAGTACCCGGGACATCTCGTTTGGCTACACCTTC. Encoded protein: CASSTRDISFGYTF.

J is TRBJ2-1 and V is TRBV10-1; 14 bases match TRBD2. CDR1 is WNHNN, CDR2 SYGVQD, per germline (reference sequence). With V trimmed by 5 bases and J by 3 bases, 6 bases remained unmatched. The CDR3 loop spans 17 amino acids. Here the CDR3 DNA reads TGCGCCAGCAGTTCGGGACTAGCGGGGGCGGGCTACAATGAGCAGTTCTTC. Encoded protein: CASSSGLAGAGYNEQFF.

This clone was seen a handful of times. The CDR3 here is CSVEDPRGRGYTF. CDR3 coding DNA: TGCAGCGTTGAAGATCCCCGGGGGAGGGGCTACACCTTC. This chain uses TRBV29-1 with TRBJ1-2, with a possible D match to TRBD1 (5 bases). The CDR3 has 13 residues. Germline CDR1 and CDR2: SQVTM and ANQGSEA. V gave up 0 bases and J gave up 8 bases, with 13 bases separating them.

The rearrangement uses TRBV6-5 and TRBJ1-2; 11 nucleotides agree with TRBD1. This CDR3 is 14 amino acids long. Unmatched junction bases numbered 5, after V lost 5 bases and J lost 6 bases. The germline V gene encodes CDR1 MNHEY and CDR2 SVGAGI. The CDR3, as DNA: TGTGCCAGCAGTAGGGACAGGGGGTTGGATGGCTACACCTTC. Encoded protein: CASSRDRGLDGYTF.

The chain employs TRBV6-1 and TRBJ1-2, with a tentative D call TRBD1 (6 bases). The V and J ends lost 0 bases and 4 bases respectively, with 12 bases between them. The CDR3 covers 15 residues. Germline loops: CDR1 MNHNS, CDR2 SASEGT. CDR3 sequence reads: CASSEADQGPYGYTF. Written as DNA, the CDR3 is TGTGCCAGCAGTGAAGCGGATCAGGGGCCCTATGGCTACACCTTC.

The CDR3 bases are TGTGCCAGTAGCAAAGCTAGCGGGTCCCGCACAGATACGCAGTATTTT. Protein sequence: CASSKASGSRTDTQYF. The genes are TRBV19 and TRBJ2-3; 8 positions match TRBD2. Trimming at V came to 6 bases and at J to 1 base, leaving 9 bases not matched to a gene. CDR1 is LNHDA and CDR2 is SQIVND in the germline V gene (reference sequence). The CDR3 totals 16 residues. The complete variable domain, with remaining parts taken from reference TRBV19 and TRBJ2-3, reads DGGITQSPKYLFRKEGQNVTLSCEQNLNHDAMYWYRQDPGQGLRLIYYSQIVNDFQKGDIAEGYSVSREKKESFPLTVTSAQKNPTAFYLCASSKASGSRTDTQYFGPGTRLTVL.

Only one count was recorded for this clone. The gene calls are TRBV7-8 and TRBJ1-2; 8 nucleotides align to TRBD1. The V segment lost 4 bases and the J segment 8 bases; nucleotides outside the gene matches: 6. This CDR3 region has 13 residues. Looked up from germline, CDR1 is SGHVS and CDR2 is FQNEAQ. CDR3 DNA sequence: TGTGCCAGCAGCTCGGACAGGGTGTGGGGCTACACCTTC. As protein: CASSSDRVWGYTF.

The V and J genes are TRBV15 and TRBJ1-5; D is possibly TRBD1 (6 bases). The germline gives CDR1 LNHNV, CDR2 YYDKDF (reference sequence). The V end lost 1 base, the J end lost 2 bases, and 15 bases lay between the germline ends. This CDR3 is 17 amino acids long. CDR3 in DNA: TGTGCCACCAGCAGAGCGACACAGGGCAGGGGCAATCAGCCCCAGCATTTT. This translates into CATSRATQGRGNQPQHF.

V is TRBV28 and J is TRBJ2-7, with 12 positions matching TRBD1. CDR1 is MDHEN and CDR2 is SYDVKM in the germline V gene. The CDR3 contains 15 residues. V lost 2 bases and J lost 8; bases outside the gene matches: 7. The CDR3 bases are TGTGCCAGCAGTTTAAGGGACAGGGGGCGCGGGAAGCAGTACTTC. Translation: CASSLRDRGRGKQYF.

The CDR3: CASSTRLAGVPSYNEQFF. The CDR3 DNA is TGTGCCAGCAGCACGCGACTAGCGGGAGTTCCCTCCTACAATGAGCAGTTCTTC. This chain links TRBV5-4 with TRBJ2-1; 12 bases are shared with TRBD2. This CDR3 is 18 amino acids long. After removal of 4 bases from V and 0 bases from J, the junction contained 8 bases not matched to a gene. Germline V gene lookup returns CDR1 SGHNT and CDR2 YYREEE (reference sequence).

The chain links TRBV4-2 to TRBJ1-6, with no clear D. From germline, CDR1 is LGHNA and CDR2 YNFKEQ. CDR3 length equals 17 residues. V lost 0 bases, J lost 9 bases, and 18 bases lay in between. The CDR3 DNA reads TGTGCCAGCAGCCAAGATCAGACGGGAACAATCAGTTCACCCCTCCACTTT. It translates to CASSQDQTGTISSPLHF.

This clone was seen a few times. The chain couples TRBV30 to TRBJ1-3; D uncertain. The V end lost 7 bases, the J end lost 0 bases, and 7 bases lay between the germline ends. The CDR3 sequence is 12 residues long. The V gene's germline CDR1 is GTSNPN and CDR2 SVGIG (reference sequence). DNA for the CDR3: TGTGCCTCTGAGTACTCTGGAAACACCATATATTTT. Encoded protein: CASEYSGNTIYF.

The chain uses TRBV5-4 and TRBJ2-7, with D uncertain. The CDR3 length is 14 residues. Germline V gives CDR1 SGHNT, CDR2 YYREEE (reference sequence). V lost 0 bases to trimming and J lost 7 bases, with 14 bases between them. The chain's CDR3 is CASSLAQVDMEQYF. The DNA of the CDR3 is TGTGCCAGCAGCTTGGCCCAGGTCGACATGGAGCAGTACTTC.

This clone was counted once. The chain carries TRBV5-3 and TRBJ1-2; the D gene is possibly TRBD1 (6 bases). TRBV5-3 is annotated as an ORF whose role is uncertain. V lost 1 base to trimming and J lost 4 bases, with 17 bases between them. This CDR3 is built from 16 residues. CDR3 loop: CARSLTSRGEGYGYTF. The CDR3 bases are TGTGCCAGAAGCTTGACAAGCAGGGGCGAGGGCTATGGCTACACCTTC.

The CDR3 region is CASSHPKGLAGADTQYF. CDR3 sequence (DNA): TGCGCCAGCAGCCATCCTAAGGGACTAGCGGGAGCTGATACGCAGTATTTT. The genes are TRBV4-1 and TRBJ2-3, with 14 bases aligning to TRBD2. With 3 bases clipped from V and 6 bases from J, the junction kept 8 bases outside the gene matches. The CDR3 extends over 17 amino acids. CDR1 is MGHRA, CDR2 YSYEKL, per germline.

The CDR3 protein is CASTDRGTEAFF. CDR3 nucleotide sequence: TGTGCCAGCACAGACAGGGGCACTGAAGCTTTCTTT. The chain carries TRBV27 and TRBJ1-1; 8 positions match TRBD1. The germline V gene encodes CDR1 MNHEY and CDR2 SMNVEV (reference sequence). V lost 7 bases and J lost 4; bases outside the gene matches: 2. This CDR3 is 12 amino acids long.

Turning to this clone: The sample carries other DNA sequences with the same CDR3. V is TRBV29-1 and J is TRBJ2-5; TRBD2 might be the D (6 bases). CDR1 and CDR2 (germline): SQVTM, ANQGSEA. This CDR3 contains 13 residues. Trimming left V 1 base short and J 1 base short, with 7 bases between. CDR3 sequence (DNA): TGCAGCGTTGAAGGCGGGGTCCAAGAGACCCAGTACTTC. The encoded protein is CSVEGGVQETQYF.

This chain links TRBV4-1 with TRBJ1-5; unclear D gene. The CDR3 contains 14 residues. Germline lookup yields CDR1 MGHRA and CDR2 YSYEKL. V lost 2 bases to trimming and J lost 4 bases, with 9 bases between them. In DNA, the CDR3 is TGCGCCAGCAGCCAATCCAGAGGAAATCAGCCCCAGCATTTT. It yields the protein CASSQSRGNQPQHF.

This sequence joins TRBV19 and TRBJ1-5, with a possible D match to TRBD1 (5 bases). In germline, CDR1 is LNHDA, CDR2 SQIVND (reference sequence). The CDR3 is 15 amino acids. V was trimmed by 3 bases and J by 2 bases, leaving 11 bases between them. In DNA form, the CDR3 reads TGTGCCAGTAGTATCGGGGGGTACCGCAATCAGCCCCAGCATTTT. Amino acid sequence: CASSIGGYRNQPQHF.

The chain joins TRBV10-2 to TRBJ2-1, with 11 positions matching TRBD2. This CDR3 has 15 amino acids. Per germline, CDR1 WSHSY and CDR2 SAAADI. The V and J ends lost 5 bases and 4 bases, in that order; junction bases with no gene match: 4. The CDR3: CASSSLAGGYNEQFF. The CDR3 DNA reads TGCGCCAGCAGTTCTCTAGCGGGGGGATACAATGAGCAGTTCTTC.